This note documents a single TCR beta chain sequence. Its matching antigen is unknown. The data were taken from a study of persistence of HIV-infected CD4 T cells. Sequencing used immunoSEQ version 4 in survey mode. Some clones are missing from TCRdb's copy, which holds only in-frame ones; the method was immunoSEQ multiplex PCR. The data show over 60,000 clones, roughly 77% seen once. Whole-study results and caveats: TCRbeta richness was lower in CMV- and Gag-responding cells than in anti-CD3/anti-CD28-responding cells.

An overlapping HIV-1 Gag peptide pool stimulated these cells at about 0.9 ug/peptide/mL. Memory cells lacking CD40L and CD69 with high CD45RO were sorted. Inclusion required CMV-positive serology and CD4+ counts above 400 cells/uL. Stimulated PBMCs had first been depleted of CD8+ T cells. For approximately 20 hours, CD8-depleted PBMCs received anti-CD28/CD49d costimulation, a CD40-blocking antibody and enfuvirtide. This CDR3 spans 13 amino acids. V was pared by 0 bases and J by 14 bases, with 10 bases of the junction left unmatched. The germline V gene encodes CDR1 SGHRS and CDR2 YFSETQ. The sequences come from CD4+ T cells sorted from PBMCs after approximately 19-hour stimulation, collected from a patient who received antiretroviral therapy. The TCR comes from an adult man with HIV who was CMV-seropositive. The chain employs TRBV5-1 and TRBJ1-1; 7 nucleotides match TRBD1. This CDR3 reads CASSLDDWGGQFF. CDR3 bases: TGCGCCAGCAGCTTGGATGATTGGGGGGGACAGTTCTTT. Together with reference TRBV5-1 and TRBJ1-1, the CDR3 gives the full variable domain: KAGVTQTPRYLIKTRGQQVTLSCSPISGHRSVSWYQQTPGQGLQFLFEYFSETQRNKGNFPGRFSGRQFSNSRSEMNVSTLELGDSALYLCASSLDDWGGQFFGQGTRLTVV.